What follows is one TCR beta chain and its context. The antigen is unknown. The junction had 13 bases not matched to a gene; V was cut back by 5 bases and J by 7 bases. Looked up from germline, CDR1 is SGHTA and CDR2 is FQGTGA. The CDR3 covers 15 residues. Measured with immunoSEQ multiplex PCR; TCRdb has only the in-frame clones, and not every one. The table shows 90,000 to 100,000 clones, with 84% occurring only once. This record belongs to a study of T cell responses to AZD1222 COVID-19 vaccine. General observations from the study: The CD4 TCRs associated with vaccination extended across spike and predominated at 160-218 and 743-854. Vaccination with two AZD1222 doses was followed by a rise in Spike-specific TCR breadth and depth.

The rearrangement joins TRBV7-3 to TRBJ2-7, with 8 bases fitting TRBD1. This specimen consisted of peripheral blood, obtained 28 days after the second AZD1222 dose. The TCR originated in an adult who received the AZD1222 COVID-19 vaccine. The CDR3 protein is CASSPTGGRGLEQYF. Written as DNA, the CDR3 is TGTGCCAGCAGCCCCACCGGGGGCAGGGGGCTTGAGCAGTACTTC.